This T cell receptor beta chain was identified in a study of T cells after yellow fever vaccination. General study points: Overall, a small share of clonotypes was seen in both CD4 and CD8 compartments.

The CDR3 runs to 18 residues. Per germline, CDR1 SGHAT and CDR2 FQNNGV. Remarks on this clonotype: The antigen remains undetermined. At one boundary the junction diverges from the germline segment, which might be a read error.

TCR cDNA was made by 5'RACE template switching, adding a universal primer site and UMIs. TCRdb re-called the 5' RACE reads with MiXCR, one entry per CDR3 protein. The sample lists 500,000 to 650,000 distinct CDR3 sequences; 9% to 15% were seen once. Sequenced here: PBMCs, sampled on the day of the yellow fever booster vaccination. The chain joins TRBV11-2 to TRBJ2-3, with 7 bases aligning to TRBD2. This TCR was recovered from a young man who received the YFV17D yellow fever vaccine. CDR3 sequence: CTSSPTVIPGLLSDTQYF. CDR3 nucleotides: TGTACCAGCAGCCCTACAGTCATTCCGGGACTACTATCAGATACGCAGTATTTT.